This T cell receptor beta chain was identified during a study of neurological immune-mediated disorders. TCRdb used MiXCR to reprocess the 5' RACE reads, holding one entry per CDR3 protein. The repertoire holds about 74,000 distinct CDR3 sequences, with 5.2% as singletons. This clonotype was detected many times. This clonotype was sampled from a man in his late teens or twenties with multiple sclerosis. Sequenced material: PBMCs.

CDR3 residues: CASSYGGGFYEQYF. The CDR3, as DNA: TGTGCCAGCAGCTATGGGGGGGGGTTTTACGAGCAGTACTTC. The V call is TRBV7-8, the J call TRBJ2-7; 7 bases match TRBD2. Germline loops: CDR1 SGHVS, CDR2 FQNEAQ. The CDR3 is made up of 14 amino acids. V lost 4 bases and J lost 4; bases outside the gene matches: 7. Supplemented by reference TRBV7-8 and TRBJ2-7, the full variable domain reads GAGVSQSPRYKVAKRGQDVALRCDPISGHVSLFWYQQALGQGPEFLTYFQNEAQLDKSGLPSDRFFAERPEGSVSTLKIQRTQQEDSAVYLCASSYGGGFYEQYFGPGTRLTVT.